This T cell receptor (beta chain) emerged from a study of T cell changes during pregnancy in multiple sclerosis (dated by TCRdb to the late 2010s). Regarding the study in general: The study looked at changes in the T cell repertoire across pregnancy in women with multiple sclerosis.

As for this clone: There is no known antigen for this receptor. Qualities for individual bases were not recorded, and no much larger clone is one base off.

The method behind the library was the immunoSEQ multiplex PCR assay. The table comes from immuneACCESS by way of TCRdb, which keeps in-frame sequences with V and J called. Part of the clones is missing from these tables; in studies checked, under half for an unresolved V gene and the rest for unknown reasons. The table for this sample lists approximately 50,000 clones; about 90% of them were counted only once. The top ten clonotypes cover 10% of the sample. The CDR3 spans 13 residues, from the cysteine through the phenylalanine. The kept DNA is CDR3 alone, 39 bases in frame from the first base. In the germline V gene (reference sequence), CDR1 corresponds to MNHEY and CDR2 to SMNVEV. V loses 2 bases of germline sequence and J loses 8 bases, and the interval between the two ends is 7 bases.

This clonotype originated in a female donor with multiple sclerosis, enrolled in a pregnancy study. Recombination connected TRBV27 to TRBJ1-6; TRBD1 might be the D gene, on 5 matching bases. This material consisted of CD8+ T cells from peripheral blood mononuclear cells, taken after pregnancy. The DNA reads as follows: TGTGCCAGCAGTTTAATAGGGGATTCACCCCTCCACTTT. Translated, it gives CASSLIGDSPLHF.